This T cell receptor beta chain was sequenced in a study of blood T cell repertoires in COVID-19. Germline CDR1 SGHNT, CDR2 YYREEE (reference sequence). The CDR3 contains 14 residues. With V trimmed by 3 bases and J by 9 bases, 3 bases remained unmatched. Here immunoSEQ multiplex PCR was the method, and the copy in TCRdb shows in-frame clones only, minus some. The data contain more than 250,000 clones, 80% to 85% of them singletons. Recruitment covered under 25 US areas and drew participants whose ages spanned roughly 18 to 100 years. This clonotype was sampled from a man aged 40-50 years who had been exposed to COVID-19. V and J are TRBV5-4 and TRBJ2-1; TRBD2 agrees at 13 bases. Sequenced: PBMCs or T cells enriched from blood (not recorded which). DNA of the CDR3: TGTGCCAGCAGCTCGGGACTAGCGGGGTCTGAGCAGTTCTTC. Translation: CASSSGLAGSEQFF. The variable domain in full, completed from reference TRBV5-4 and TRBJ2-1, reads ETGVTQSPTHLIKTRGQQVTLRCSSQSGHNTVSWYQQALGQGPQFIFQYYREEENGRGNFPPRFSGLQFPNYSSELNVNALELDDSALYLCASSSGLAGSEQFFGPGTRLTVL.